Sequencing of this TCR beta chain was carried out in a study of cytomegalovirus exposure and HLA in healthy donors. General observations from the study: Previously analyzed data showed that most TCR beta V segments were productive at a frequency of about 87% or about 30%. Later analysis indicated greater clonal expansion among HLA-associated TCR beta chains than among equally common other chains.

The table lists this clone with a few counts. Its antigen is currently unknown. CDR3 size: 15 residues. V was shortened by 2 bases and J by 3 bases, with 13 bases between the two germline ends. Germline loops: CDR1 MNHNY, CDR2 SVGAGI (reference sequence). PCR primers comprised 60 Vbeta and 13 Jbeta primers. The protocol was immunoSEQ multiplex PCR, while the TCRdb copy is restricted to in-frame clones and leaves out a portion. The sample consists of approximately 190,000 clones, roughly 84% of them appearing once. The sequenced sample was PBMCs. The chain combines TRBV6-6 with TRBJ1-1; the D gene is possibly TRBD1 (6 bases). The TCR comes from a woman aged 45-65 years in good health and CMV-seropositive. In nucleotides, the CDR3 is TGTGCCAGCAGTTACCCGAGCCAGGGGCACACTGAAGCTTTCTTT. This translates into CASSYPSQGHTEAFF.